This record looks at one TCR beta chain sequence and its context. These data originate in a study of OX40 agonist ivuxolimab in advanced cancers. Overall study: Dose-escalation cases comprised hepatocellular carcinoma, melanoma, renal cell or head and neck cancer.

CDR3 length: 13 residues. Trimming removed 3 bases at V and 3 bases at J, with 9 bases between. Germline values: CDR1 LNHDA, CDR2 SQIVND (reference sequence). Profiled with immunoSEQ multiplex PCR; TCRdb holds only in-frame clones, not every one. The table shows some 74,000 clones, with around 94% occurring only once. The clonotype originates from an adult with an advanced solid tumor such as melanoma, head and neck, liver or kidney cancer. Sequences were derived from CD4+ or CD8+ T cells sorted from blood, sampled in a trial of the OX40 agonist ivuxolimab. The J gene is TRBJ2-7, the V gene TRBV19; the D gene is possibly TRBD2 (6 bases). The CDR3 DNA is TGTGCCAGTAGTATGGAGGGTTTCTACGAGCAGTACTTC. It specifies CASSMEGFYEQYF.